These T cell receptor beta chains were read from a single sample in a study of T-cell reconstitution after alpha-beta-depleted transplantation in children. TCRdb reanalysed the PCR reads using MiXCR and keeps one entry per CDR3 protein. The sample contains 350,000 to 500,000 distinct CDR3 sequences, approximately 42% of which appear only once. Sample: PBMCs, taken before TCRalphabeta/CD19-depleted stem cell transplant. The receptors originated from a girl aged 2-15 years with aplastic anemia, due to receive a stem cell transplant. Both conserved end residues are part of each CDR3. D genes are given only for firm matches. Clone size is not always given. Where it is, it says once, few, many or a class for expanded clones.

TRBJ2-3	-	TRBV27	14	-	CASSQLYMGDTQYF	TGTGCCAGCAGCCAATTATACATGGGCGATACGCAGTATTTT
TRBJ2-4	many	TRBV12-3/TRBV12-4	14	-	CASSFTPAKNIQYF	TGTGCCAGCAGTTTCACACCAGCCAAAAACATTCAGTACTTC
TRBJ2-2	many	TRBV12-3/TRBV12-4	14	-	CASSARGSTGELFF	TGTGCCAGCAGTGCCCGGGGCTCCACCGGGGAGCTGTTTTTT
TRBJ2-6	many	TRBV20-1	17	TRBD1	CSATTGTGRAGANVLTF	TGCAGTGCTACAACCGGGACAGGGCGCGCCGGGGCCAACGTCCTGACTTTC
TRBJ2-1	-	TRBV6-1	15	TRBD2	CASSRSGGGYNEQFF	TGTGCCAGCAGCCGCAGTGGGGGGGGCTACAATGAGCAGTTCTTC
TRBJ2-3	few	TRBV27	16	-	CASSQGGQPFTDTQYF	TGTGCCAGCAGCCAGGGGGGACAGCCCTTCACAGATACGCAGTATTTT
TRBJ2-5	few	TRBV5-1	16	TRBD2	CASSWTSGRVEETQYF	TGCGCCAGCAGCTGGACTAGCGGTAGAGTTGAAGAGACCCAGTACTTC
TRBJ2-1	-	TRBV20-1	15	TRBD2	CSARTTSGGADEQFF	TGCAGTGCCAGAACCACTAGCGGGGGGGCCGATGAGCAGTTCTTC
TRBJ1-1	-	TRBV20-1	15	-	CSASEKGRANTEAFF	TGCAGTGCCTCAGAAAAAGGGCGAGCGAACACTGAAGCTTTCTTT
TRBJ2-3	-	TRBV20-1	16	-	CSADPRGTASTDTQYF	TGCAGTGCTGATCCCCGCGGGACAGCTAGCACAGATACGCAGTATTTT
TRBJ2-7	-	TRBV20-1	14	TRBD2	CSAPLAGGYYEQYF	TGCAGTGCTCCCTTAGCGGGGGGGTACTACGAGCAGTACTTC
TRBJ2-7	-	TRBV29-1	13	TRBD1	CSVGGTATYEQYF	TGCAGCGTTGGGGGGACAGCCACCTACGAGCAGTACTTC
TRBJ2-5	many	TRBV12-3/TRBV12-4	13	-	CASSLVRWETQYF	TGTGCCAGCAGTTTAGTTAGGTGGGAGACCCAGTACTTC
TRBJ2-3	many	TRBV27	11	-	CASRWGLVTYF	TGTGCCAGCAGGTGGGGTCTCGTAACGTATTTT
TRBJ2-7	-	TRBV20-1	11	-	CSASGRPEQYF	TGCAGTGCTAGTGGTCGTCCCGAGCAGTACTTC
TRBJ2-1	few	TRBV5-1	16	-	CASSLDEGLTHNEQFF	TGCGCCAGCAGCTTGGATGAGGGCCTAACCCACAATGAGCAGTTCTTC
TRBJ2-1	few	TRBV6-2/TRBV6-3	20	TRBD1	CASSSPGTVFRSSFYGEQFF	TGTGCCAGCAGTTCCCCGGGGACAGTGTTTCGATCATCGTTCTACGGTGAGCAGTTCTTC
TRBJ2-7	many	TRBV20-1	12	-	CSAQNRDYEQYF	TGCAGTGCTCAAAACAGGGACTACGAGCAGTACTTC
TRBJ2-7	-	TRBV30	14	TRBD1	CAWSVGTGGYEQYF	TGTGCCTGGAGTGTTGGTACAGGGGGCTACGAGCAGTACTTC
TRBJ2-5	-	TRBV20-1	14	-	CSAIFGTGQETQYF	TGCAGTGCTATCTTCGGGACCGGACAAGAGACCCAGTACTTC
TRBJ2-7	-	TRBV20-1	12	-	CSLQRFSYEQYF	TGCAGTCTCCAGCGGTTCTCCTACGAGCAGTACTTC
TRBJ2-7	-	TRBV14	13	-	CASSQEIGYEQYF	TGTGCCAGCAGCCAAGAAATTGGCTACGAGCAGTACTTC
TRBJ2-3	-	TRBV13	15	-	CASTYGAGRGDTQYF	TGTGCCAGCACCTATGGGGCGGGAAGAGGGGATACGCAGTATTTT
TRBJ2-7	-	TRBV7-6	17	-	CASSPRYQKRASYEQYF	TGTGCCAGCAGCCCTCGTTACCAGAAGAGGGCCTCCTACGAGCAGTACTTC
TRBJ2-2	many	TRBV27	14	-	CASSLYVGAGELFF	TGTGCCAGCAGTTTATATGTGGGGGCCGGGGAGCTGTTTTTT
TRBJ2-1	-	TRBV7-2	15	TRBD1	CASSLGGQPGNEQFF	TGTGCCAGCAGCTTAGGGGGACAGCCCGGGAATGAGCAGTTCTTC
TRBJ2-2	-	TRBV27	17	TRBD2	CASKGLAGGANTGELFF	TGTGCCAGCAAAGGACTAGCGGGAGGGGCGAACACCGGGGAGCTGTTTTTT
TRBJ1-1	few	TRBV21-1	14	-	CASGDGLKNIEAFF	TGTGCCAGCGGGGACGGATTAAAGAACATTGAAGCTTTCTTT
TRBJ2-2	many	TRBV7-9	15	TRBD1	CASSSRQGETGELFF	TGTGCCAGCAGCTCGAGACAGGGAGAAACCGGGGAGCTGTTTTTT
TRBJ2-1	-	TRBV12-3/TRBV12-4	15	-	CASSVRQGSYNEQFF	TGTGCCAGCAGTGTAAGGCAGGGCTCCTACAATGAGCAGTTCTTC
TRBJ1-1	-	TRBV29-1	13	-	CSVSQRQNTEAFF	TGCAGCGTTTCCCAGCGTCAGAACACTGAAGCTTTCTTT
TRBJ2-3	-	TRBV12-3/TRBV12-4	15	-	CASSSYGGSTDTQYF	TGTGCCAGCAGTTCTTACGGGGGAAGCACAGATACGCAGTATTTT
TRBJ2-3	many	TRBV5-1	14	-	CASSLGGITDTQYF	TGCGCCAGCAGCTTGGGAGGGATCACAGATACGCAGTATTTT
TRBJ1-6	-	TRBV10-3	12	-	CAAKRDNSPLHF	TGTGCCGCCAAGCGGGACAATTCACCCCTCCACTTT
TRBJ2-3	few	TRBV5-1	14	-	CASSLDHHTDTQYF	TGCGCCAGCAGCTTGGACCACCACACAGATACGCAGTATTTT
TRBJ2-7	once	TRBV20-1	15	-	CSARTSGLSSYEQYF	TGCAGTGCTCGGACCTCGGGACTGAGCTCCTACGAGCAGTACTTC
TRBJ1-2	-	TRBV2	14	-	CASSEATFPYGYTF	TGTGCCAGCAGCGAAGCGACCTTCCCGTATGGCTACACCTTC
TRBJ2-7	-	TRBV14	13	-	CASSQDRLYEQYF	TGTGCCAGCAGCCAAGACAGGCTGTACGAGCAGTACTTC
TRBJ2-3	many	TRBV3-1	13	-	CASSRGTTDTQYF	TGTGCCAGCAGCCGAGGTACCACAGATACGCAGTATTTT
TRBJ2-1	-	TRBV2	15	TRBD2	CASSEGTSGYNEQFF	TGTGCCAGCAGTGAAGGCACTAGCGGATACAATGAGCAGTTCTTC
TRBJ2-3	-	TRBV20-1	13	-	CSARAPGSNTQYF	TGCAGTGCTAGAGCCCCGGGGTCGAATACGCAGTATTTT
TRBJ1-3	-	TRBV6-1	15	-	CASSRGYASGNTIYF	TGTGCCAGCAGCCGGGGGTACGCCTCTGGAAACACCATATATTTT